These 6 T cell receptor beta chains were sequenced from one sample in a study of CD8+ T cells in alopecia areata. A sort of pooled cutaneous lymph node cells used CD4, CD8alpha, NKG2D, NKG2ACE and other stains. Extraction and reverse transcription of RNA yielded cDNA as the sequencing template. The repertoire was sequenced with immunoSEQ multiplex PCR; TCRdb's copy has only in-frame clones and lacks some. This sample has about 270,000 clones, each found more than once. Sequencing was performed on CD4+ T cells sorted from a lymph node. These receptors all come from a C3H/HeJ mouse with alopecia areata. Mouse strain MHC haplotype: H2-k.

This clone came up many times. Gene labels here are mouse ones. The read halts 4 residues ahead of the CDR3 end, with the missing end drawn from the germline J gene. J is TRBJ2-1 and V is TRBV17; TRBD2 might be the D (6 bases). V was shortened by 4 bases and J by 1 base, with 8 bases between the two germline ends. Germline loops: CDR1 MNHDT, CDR2 YYDKIL. The CDR3 consists of 14 residues. The CDR3 loop is CASSKGLNYAEQFF. The covered CDR3 bases are TGTGCTAGCAGTAAAGGACTGAACTATGCT. Full variable domain (outside the CDR3, taken from reference TRBV17 and TRBJ2-1): DTTVKQNPRYKLARVGKPVNLICSQTMNHDTMYWYQKKPNQAPKLLLFYYDKILNREADTFEKFQSSRPNNSFCSLYIGSAGLEYSAMYLCASSKGLNYAEQFFGPGTRLTVL.

This clone was counted between two and nine times. All gene names here are mouse names. The sequenced fragment ends 4 residues before the CDR3 boundary, so the rest is inferred from the germline J gene. The rearrangement links TRBV13-1 to TRBJ2-3, with 7 nucleotides matching TRBD1. Germline V CDR1 and CDR2: NSHNY, SYGAGN. This CDR3 is built from 15 residues. The covered CDR3 bases are TGTGCCAGCAGTGATTACAGGGGAAAAGGAGAA. Encoded protein: CASSDYRGKGE. The full CDR3 is CASSDYRGKGETLYF.

This clone was seen more than once but under ten times. Mouse gene names apply. The read finishes 4 residues shy of the CDR3 end, and the germline J gene is used to complete it. This chain links TRBV1 with TRBJ2-5; 8 nucleotides line up with TRBD2. There are 16 residues in the CDR3. Germline assignment: CDR1 NSQYPW and CDR2 LRSPGD (reference sequence). Trimming at V came to 3 bases and at J to 0 bases, leaving 5 bases not matched to a gene. The DNA read from the CDR3 is TGCACCTGCAGTGCCCGGACTGGGATTAACCAAGAC. Protein sequence: CTCSARTGINQD. The full CDR3 sequence reads CTCSARTGINQDTQYF.

This clone was counted at least ten times. Mouse gene names and germline throughout. The read finishes 4 residues shy of the CDR3 end, and the germline J gene is used to complete it. Other nucleotide sequences from this sample produce the same CDR3. This chain joins TRBV17 and TRBJ1-1, with TRBD1 matching over 7 bases. V shed 1 base, J shed 4 bases, and the junction held 0 bases outside the gene matches. The CDR3 is 13 amino acids. The germline gives CDR1 MNHDT, CDR2 YYDKIL. The DNA read from the CDR3 is TGTGCTAGCAGTAGAGGACAGGGCACA. It is translated as CASSRGQGT. The CDR3 as a whole reads CASSRGQGTEVFF.

Comments on this clone: Gene names and germline refer to mouse. The read ends 4 residues shy of where the CDR3 ends; the end is completed using the germline J gene. The chain employs TRBV13-2 and TRBJ1-2; D is uncertain. CDR3 size: 14 residues. The V end lost 4 bases, the J end lost 0 bases, and 10 bases lay between the germline ends. CDR1 NNHNN and CDR2 SYGAGS come from the germline V gene (reference sequence). The sequenced part of the CDR3 DNA is TGTGCCAGCGGTACTGACGGTGCAAACTCC. Translation gives CASGTDGANS. The full CDR3 reads CASGTDGANSDYTF.

This clone appeared a few times. Gene names and germline refer to mouse. The read comes to an end 4 residues before the CDR3 does, leaving the germline J gene to fill in the end. This sequence joins TRBV5 and TRBJ1-2; TRBD1 matches at 10 bases. Germline V CDR1 and CDR2: LGHNA, YNLKQL (reference sequence). The V segment lost 0 bases and the J segment 1 base; nucleotides outside the gene matches: 5. The CDR3 extends over 17 amino acids. CDR3 DNA (partial): TGTGCCAGCAGCCAAGATCGGGGACAGGGGTTAAACTCC. This encodes CASSQDRGQGLNS. The complete CDR3 protein is CASSQDRGQGLNSDYTF.